A selection of T cell receptor beta chains follows, all from one sample in a study of T-cell reconstitution after alpha-beta-depleted transplantation in children. TCRdb re-called the PCR reads through MiXCR, storing one row per CDR3 protein. The sample carries about 490,000 distinct CDR3 sequences, more than 9% recorded once. Source: PBMCs, taken before TCRalphabeta/CD19-depleted stem cell transplant. The receptors originated from a child aged 2-15 years with inherited bone marrow failure, due to receive a stem cell transplant. Both conserved end residues are part of each CDR3. Fields, in order: J gene, D gene, clone size, V gene, CDR3 DNA, CDR3 protein. D genes are given only for firm matches. Where a row states a size, it is once, few, many or the class of an expanded clone; other rows omit it.

j_call: TRBJ2-1; d_call: -; clone_size: many; v_call: TRBV19; cdr3_nt: TGTGCCAGTAGGAAAGGGGACAATGAGCAGTTCTTC; cdr3_aa: CASRKGDNEQFF
j_call: TRBJ1-1; d_call: -; clone_size: many; v_call: TRBV5-1; cdr3_nt: TGCGCCAGCAGCATACAGGTGATGAACACTGAAGCTTTCTTT; cdr3_aa: CASSIQVMNTEAFF
j_call: TRBJ2-7; d_call: -; clone_size: many; v_call: TRBV18; cdr3_nt: TGTGCCAGCTCACCTGCGGGGAGTAAACGGGGCAGCTACGAGCAGTACTTC; cdr3_aa: CASSPAGSKRGSYEQYF
j_call: TRBJ2-3; d_call: -; clone_size: many; v_call: TRBV27; cdr3_nt: TGTGCCAGTGGTGTCGGGAGTCAAGCAGATACGCAGTATTTT; cdr3_aa: CASGVGSQADTQYF
j_call: TRBJ2-2; d_call: -; clone_size: many; v_call: TRBV7-6; cdr3_nt: TGTGCCAGCACTGTGGAGTATACCGGGGAGCTGTTTTTT; cdr3_aa: CASTVEYTGELFF
j_call: TRBJ2-1; d_call: TRBD2; clone_size: few; v_call: TRBV30; cdr3_nt: TGTGCCTACCGGGGGACTAGGAGTCACAATGAGCAGTTCTTC; cdr3_aa: CAYRGTRSHNEQFF
j_call: TRBJ2-2; d_call: -; clone_size: many; v_call: TRBV6-1; cdr3_nt: TGTGCCAGCAGTGAACTCCGCAGGGCGGGCGGGGAGCTGTTTTTT; cdr3_aa: CASSELRRAGGELFF
j_call: TRBJ2-1; d_call: TRBD2; clone_size: -; v_call: TRBV20-1; cdr3_nt: TGCAGTGCTAGTGTGTCGGGAGGGCGAGATGAGCAGTTCTTC; cdr3_aa: CSASVSGGRDEQFF
j_call: TRBJ2-2; d_call: TRBD1; clone_size: many; v_call: TRBV10-1; cdr3_nt: TGCGCCAGCAGCCTCCAGGGGGAAGCCACCGGGGAGCTGTTTTTT; cdr3_aa: CASSLQGEATGELFF
j_call: TRBJ2-1; d_call: -; clone_size: -; v_call: TRBV7-9; cdr3_nt: TGTGCCAGCAGCTTACTGAGTCGGTATGGGAGTGAGCAGTTCTTC; cdr3_aa: CASSLLSRYGSEQFF
j_call: TRBJ2-7; d_call: TRBD1; clone_size: many; v_call: TRBV20-1; cdr3_nt: TGCAGTGCTAGAGATCGACAGGGGGTGAACGAGCAGTACTTC; cdr3_aa: CSARDRQGVNEQYF
j_call: TRBJ2-7; d_call: -; clone_size: many; v_call: TRBV28; cdr3_nt: TGTGCCAGCAGTTTCCCCGGACCCTACGAGCAGTACTTC; cdr3_aa: CASSFPGPYEQYF
j_call: TRBJ2-4; d_call: TRBD1; clone_size: many; v_call: TRBV6-5; cdr3_nt: TGTGCCAGCAGTTATCAAACAGGGGGCGGCAAAAACATTCAGTACTTC; cdr3_aa: CASSYQTGGGKNIQYF
j_call: TRBJ2-7; d_call: -; clone_size: many; v_call: TRBV20-1; cdr3_nt: TGCAGTGCACTAGGGAGTACCGACGAGCAGTACTTC; cdr3_aa: CSALGSTDEQYF
j_call: TRBJ2-7; d_call: TRBD1; clone_size: many; v_call: TRBV20-1; cdr3_nt: TGCAGTGCTAGTCGGACAGGGGGCTTCTACGAGCAGTACTTC; cdr3_aa: CSASRTGGFYEQYF
j_call: TRBJ2-2; d_call: TRBD1; clone_size: many; v_call: TRBV6-1; cdr3_nt: TGTGCCAGCAGGGCAGGGGGGAACACCGGGGAGCTGTTTTTT; cdr3_aa: CASRAGGNTGELFF
j_call: TRBJ1-4; d_call: TRBD1; clone_size: many; v_call: TRBV20-1; cdr3_nt: TGCAGTGCTAGAGATTCGACAGGGCTTTATGAAAAACTGTTTTTT; cdr3_aa: CSARDSTGLYEKLFF
j_call: TRBJ2-3; d_call: -; clone_size: -; v_call: TRBV27; cdr3_nt: TGTGCCAGCAGTTTGCCGGGACTGTTGGGTTCAGATACGCAGTATTTT; cdr3_aa: CASSLPGLLGSDTQYF
j_call: TRBJ2-1; d_call: TRBD2; clone_size: many; v_call: TRBV25-1; cdr3_nt: TGTGCCAGCAGTGGGCGACTAGCGGGAGTTGTGAATGAGCAGTTCTTC; cdr3_aa: CASSGRLAGVVNEQFF
j_call: TRBJ2-1; d_call: TRBD2; clone_size: -; v_call: TRBV12-3/TRBV12-4; cdr3_nt: TGTGCCAGCAGACCCGGGACTAGCGGGAGGTCCGCGGTCAATGAGCAGTTCTTC; cdr3_aa: CASRPGTSGRSAVNEQFF
j_call: TRBJ2-1; d_call: -; clone_size: many; v_call: TRBV9; cdr3_nt: TGTGCCAGCAGCGTAGAGCCCCAACTCTACAATGAGCAGTTCTTC; cdr3_aa: CASSVEPQLYNEQFF
j_call: TRBJ2-7; d_call: -; clone_size: many; v_call: TRBV12-3/TRBV12-4; cdr3_nt: TGTGCCAGCAGTTTTGGGACTCCTTCCTACGAGCAGTACTTC; cdr3_aa: CASSFGTPSYEQYF
j_call: TRBJ2-7; d_call: -; clone_size: many; v_call: TRBV12-3/TRBV12-4; cdr3_nt: TGTGCCAGCAGTTTATCCCGGGGAGGAGTCGAGCAGTACTTC; cdr3_aa: CASSLSRGGVEQYF
j_call: TRBJ2-3; d_call: TRBD1; clone_size: many; v_call: TRBV29-1; cdr3_nt: TGCGGAGGTGGGACAGCATTCGCCTCTAGCACAGATACGCAGTATTTT; cdr3_aa: CGGGTAFASSTDTQYF
j_call: TRBJ2-4; d_call: TRBD1; clone_size: -; v_call: TRBV27; cdr3_nt: TGTGCCAGCAGTCCTACGCCGGGACAGGGGGGTCACATTCAGTACTTC; cdr3_aa: CASSPTPGQGGHIQYF
j_call: TRBJ2-5; d_call: TRBD2; clone_size: many; v_call: TRBV3-1; cdr3_nt: TGTGCCAGCAGCCACCTAGCGGGAGAAGAGACCCAGTACTTC; cdr3_aa: CASSHLAGEETQYF
j_call: TRBJ2-1; d_call: TRBD2; clone_size: many; v_call: TRBV6-5; cdr3_nt: TGTGCCAGCAGTTACAAGACTAGCGGGAGAAATGAGCAGTTCTTC; cdr3_aa: CASSYKTSGRNEQFF
j_call: TRBJ2-7; d_call: TRBD2; clone_size: -; v_call: TRBV18; cdr3_nt: TGTGCCAGCTCACCAGGACTAGCTGACGAGCAGTACTTC; cdr3_aa: CASSPGLADEQYF
j_call: TRBJ2-7; d_call: -; clone_size: many; v_call: TRBV28; cdr3_nt: TGTGCCAGCAGGGGACGGGACCCCCACGAGCAGTACTTC; cdr3_aa: CASRGRDPHEQYF
j_call: TRBJ2-3; d_call: -; clone_size: -; v_call: TRBV10-2; cdr3_nt: TGCGCCAGCAGGGGCGGGAGCACAGATACGCAGTATTTT; cdr3_aa: CASRGGSTDTQYF
j_call: TRBJ2-1; d_call: -; clone_size: many; v_call: TRBV4-3; cdr3_nt: TGCGCCAGCAGCCATAAAGGGTACAATGAGCAGTTCTTC; cdr3_aa: CASSHKGYNEQFF
j_call: TRBJ1-2; d_call: TRBD1; clone_size: many; v_call: TRBV29-1; cdr3_nt: TGCAGCGTCGGTCCAGGGGGCGCAGGCTATGGCTACACCTTC; cdr3_aa: CSVGPGGAGYGYTF
j_call: TRBJ2-1; d_call: TRBD2; clone_size: many; v_call: TRBV5-1; cdr3_nt: TGCGCCAGCAGGGGAGCGGGAGAGGTCAGCTACAATGAGCAGTTCTTC; cdr3_aa: CASRGAGEVSYNEQFF
j_call: TRBJ1-1; d_call: -; clone_size: -; v_call: TRBV7-2; cdr3_nt: TGTGCCAGCAGCCTACATGGGACACCGACTTTGAACACTGAAGCTTTCTTT; cdr3_aa: CASSLHGTPTLNTEAFF
j_call: TRBJ2-7; d_call: TRBD2; clone_size: many; v_call: TRBV20-1; cdr3_nt: TGCAGTGGGCTAGCGGGACTCGGCTACGAGCAGTACTTC; cdr3_aa: CSGLAGLGYEQYF
j_call: TRBJ2-7; d_call: -; clone_size: many; v_call: TRBV5-1; cdr3_nt: TGCGCCAGCAGCCCGAAATCCTCCTACGAGCAGTACTTC; cdr3_aa: CASSPKSSYEQYF
j_call: TRBJ2-1; d_call: -; clone_size: many; v_call: TRBV6-2/TRBV6-3; cdr3_nt: TGTGCCAGCAGCCCCGGACGCGAATCCAATGAGCAGTTCTTC; cdr3_aa: CASSPGRESNEQFF
j_call: TRBJ2-7; d_call: -; clone_size: few; v_call: TRBV30; cdr3_nt: TGTGCCTGGTCACAGGGTGGCGGAAGCTACGAGCAGTACTTC; cdr3_aa: CAWSQGGGSYEQYF
j_call: TRBJ1-2; d_call: -; clone_size: many; v_call: TRBV20-1; cdr3_nt: TGCAGTGCTCCCCCGGCAGGTGACTATGGCTACACCTTC; cdr3_aa: CSAPPAGDYGYTF
j_call: TRBJ1-1; d_call: -; clone_size: many; v_call: TRBV27; cdr3_nt: TGTGCCAGCAGTTTTCGGGGGAGTGCTGAAGCTTTCTTT; cdr3_aa: CASSFRGSAEAFF
j_call: TRBJ1-5; d_call: -; clone_size: many; v_call: TRBV28; cdr3_nt: TGTGCCAGCAGTCCATCCCCTGGAGGGGTCGATCAGCCCCAGCATTTT; cdr3_aa: CASSPSPGGVDQPQHF
j_call: TRBJ2-2; d_call: -; clone_size: -; v_call: TRBV5-1; cdr3_nt: TGCGCCAGCAGCTTGACAGGGAGCACCGGGGAGCTGTTTTTT; cdr3_aa: CASSLTGSTGELFF
j_call: TRBJ2-7; d_call: TRBD1; clone_size: many; v_call: TRBV2; cdr3_nt: TGTGCCAGCACGGACAGGGGGTCCTACGAGCAGTACTTC; cdr3_aa: CASTDRGSYEQYF
j_call: TRBJ2-5; d_call: TRBD1; clone_size: few; v_call: TRBV7-2; cdr3_nt: TGTGCCAGCAGCCCCATAGGGCGACAGGGAACGGAGACCCAGTACTTC; cdr3_aa: CASSPIGRQGTETQYF
j_call: TRBJ2-5; d_call: -; clone_size: many; v_call: TRBV20-1; cdr3_nt: TGCAGTGCTAGAGGCTGGGGTTCCAAGCGGAACCAAGAGACCCAGTACTTC; cdr3_aa: CSARGWGSKRNQETQYF
j_call: TRBJ2-2; d_call: -; clone_size: many; v_call: TRBV29-1; cdr3_nt: TGCAGCGTTGAACTAGGGGAGCTGTTTTTT; cdr3_aa: CSVELGELFF
j_call: TRBJ2-1; d_call: TRBD2; clone_size: few; v_call: TRBV6-5; cdr3_nt: TGTGCCAGCAGGCCACTCGGGGGGTTGGTGTACAGTGAGCAGTTCTTC; cdr3_aa: CASRPLGGLVYSEQFF
j_call: TRBJ2-7; d_call: -; clone_size: -; v_call: TRBV21-1; cdr3_nt: TGTGCCAGCAGCAACCAAGTTGTACGCTCCTACGAGCAGTACTTC; cdr3_aa: CASSNQVVRSYEQYF